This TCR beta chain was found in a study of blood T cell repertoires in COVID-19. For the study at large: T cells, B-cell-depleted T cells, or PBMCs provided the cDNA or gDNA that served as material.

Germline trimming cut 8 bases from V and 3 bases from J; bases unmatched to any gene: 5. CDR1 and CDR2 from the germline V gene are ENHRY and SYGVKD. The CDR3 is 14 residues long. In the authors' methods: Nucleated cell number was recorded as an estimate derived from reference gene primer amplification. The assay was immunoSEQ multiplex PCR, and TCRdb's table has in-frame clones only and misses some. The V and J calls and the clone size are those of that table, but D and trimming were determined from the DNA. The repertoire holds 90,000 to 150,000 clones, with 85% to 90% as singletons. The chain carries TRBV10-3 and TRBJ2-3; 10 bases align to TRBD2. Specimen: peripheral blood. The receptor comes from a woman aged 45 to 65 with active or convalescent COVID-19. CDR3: CAIAASGSTDTQYF. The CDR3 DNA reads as TGTGCCATCGCGGCTAGCGGGAGTACAGATACGCAGTATTTT.